Sequencing of this TCR beta chain was carried out in a study of T cells after yellow fever vaccination. TCRdb passed the 5' RACE reads through MiXCR, listing each CDR3 protein once. The profile covers 500,000 to 650,000 distinct CDR3 sequences, with around an eighth appearing a single time and over 12% taken by the ten largest. This clonotype was counted only a few times. This CDR3 has 13 residues. V lost 7 bases and J lost 5; bases outside the gene matches: 6. Sequencing was performed on PBMCs, taken on the day of the yellow fever booster vaccination. The V gene is TRBV12-3 or TRBV12-4, the J gene TRBJ2-5, with 8 bases matching TRBD2. The clonotype originates from a man aged 30 to 39 who received the YFV17D yellow fever vaccine. DNA for the CDR3: TGTGCCAGCACCCTCGGCGGGAGGGAGACCCAGTACTTC. Its translation is CASTLGGRETQYF.